These 26 T cell receptor beta chains share one sample of origin, sequenced in a study of shared clonotypes between healthy human individuals. Naive CD8 cells lacked CD45RO and underwent positive selection for CCR7, leaving out terminally differentiated effector memory CD45RA+ cells. Using immunoSEQ multiplex PCR, the repertoire was profiled, and TCRdb retains in-frame clones only, with some absent. The table has around 2,000,000 clones, about 92% seen once; the top ten hold more than 1.5%. Sequencing was carried out using naive CD8+ T cells from PBMCs. The source is a man in his late teens or twenties in good health. Some clones in this sample may be carry-over from other donors' samples.

The rearrangement uses TRBV27 and TRBJ2-1; D is unresolved. Between the trimmed V and J ends, which lost 5 bases and 9 bases, there was a span of 14 bases. Germline CDR1 reads MNHEY; CDR2 reads SMNVEV (reference sequence). The CDR3 sequence is 13 residues long. The CDR3 nucleotides read TGTGCCAGCAGTGCGTTGACCACCCGTGAGCAGTTCTTC. This sequence encodes CASSALTTREQFF.

This chain joins TRBV4-2 and TRBJ1-1; D not resolved. V was trimmed by 0 bases and J by 5 bases, leaving 19 bases between them. Germline values: CDR1 LGHNA, CDR2 YNFKEQ. The length of the CDR3 is 17 residues. The CDR3 here is CASSQDPPLGIGTEAFF. The DNA for the CDR3 is TGTGCCAGCAGCCAAGATCCGCCCCTAGGGATAGGGACTGAAGCTTTCTTT.

For this clone: The same CDR3 is also encoded by other DNA sequences in this sample. This chain connects TRBV27 to TRBJ2-7, with a possible D match to TRBD1 (6 bases). Germline V gene lookup returns CDR1 MNHEY and CDR2 SMNVEV (reference sequence). There are 14 residues in the CDR3. Trimming removed 3 bases at V and 3 bases at J, with 12 bases between. The CDR3 protein is CASSFQGLFYEQYF. The DNA of the CDR3 is TGTGCCAGCAGTTTCCAGGGGCTTTTCTACGAGCAGTACTTC.

The rearrangement joins TRBV27 to TRBJ1-2; D may be TRBD1 (5 bases). The CDR3 loop spans 16 amino acids. V was shortened by 2 bases and J by 5 bases, with 18 bases between the two germline ends. Germline lookup yields CDR1 MNHEY and CDR2 SMNVEV (reference sequence). CDR3 protein: CASSLRGRESWYGYTF. CDR3 in DNA: TGTGCCAGCAGTTTAAGGGGACGGGAAAGTTGGTATGGCTACACCTTC.

J is TRBJ2-1 and V is TRBV7-8; unclear D gene. Trimming took off 5 bases at V and 1 base at J, with 12 bases between the two ends. Germline V lookup: CDR1 SGHVS, CDR2 FQNEAQ. This CDR3 has 15 residues. The DNA of the CDR3 is TGTGCCAGCAGCGGCGGATCTGGGTCCTACAATGAGCAGTTCTTC. It translates to CASSGGSGSYNEQFF. The full variable domain, its missing parts supplied by reference TRBV7-8 and TRBJ2-1, is GAGVSQSPRYKVAKRGQDVALRCDPISGHVSLFWYQQALGQGPEFLTYFQNEAQLDKSGLPSDRFFAERPEGSVSTLKIQRTQQEDSAVYLCASSGGSGSYNEQFFGPGTRLTVL.

This chain joins TRBV19 and TRBJ2-6, with no clear D. This CDR3 is built from 14 residues. Germline CDR1 and CDR2: LNHDA and SQIVND (reference sequence). Trimming cost V 10 bases and J 0 bases, with 10 bases left between them. The DNA for the CDR3 is TGTGCCACCGCCCGGTCCTCTGGGGCCAACGTCCTGACTTTC. Protein: CATARSSGANVLTF.

The rearrangement links TRBV29-1 to TRBJ2-2; D remains ambiguous. The CDR3 contains 12 residues. Per germline, CDR1 SQVTM and CDR2 ANQGSEA. Trimming stripped 4 bases from V and 5 bases from J, with 8 bases between. Here the CDR3 reads CSVVTWTGELFF. CDR3 bases: TGCAGCGTTGTGACATGGACCGGGGAGCTGTTTTTT.

The V call is TRBV7-3, the J call TRBJ2-3; 9 nucleotides agree with TRBD1. The CDR3 runs 16 residues. The trim removed 6 bases at V and 3 bases at J, leaving 10 bases unmatched. Germline CDR1 and CDR2: SGHTA and FQGTGA. The CDR3 here is CASREGQGRVTDTQYF. The DNA for the CDR3 is TGTGCCAGCAGAGAGGGACAGGGACGGGTTACAGATACGCAGTATTTT.

Only one count was recorded for this clone. The V gene is TRBV7-9, the J gene TRBJ2-1; TRBD2 matches 7 bases. Germline trimming cut 5 bases from V and 0 bases from J; bases unmatched to any gene: 4. The CDR3 is 15 residues long. The germline CDR1 and CDR2 sequences are SEHNR and FQNEAQ (reference sequence). CDR3 in DNA: TGTGCCAGCAGCCTACTAGCGACCTCCTACAATGAGCAGTTCTTC. Encoded protein: CASSLLATSYNEQFF.

CDR3 coding DNA: TGTGCCATCAGGAACGCGACTAGCGGGAGTGAGGTCGCCAAAAACATTCAGTACTTC. Translation: CAIRNATSGSEVAKNIQYF. V usage is TRBV10-3 and J usage is TRBJ2-4; 12 bases match TRBD2. The CDR3 spans 19 residues. V shed 6 bases, J shed 1 base, and the junction held 13 bases outside the gene matches. From germline, CDR1 is ENHRY and CDR2 SYGVKD.

The rearrangement uses TRBV6-6 and TRBJ1-2; unclear D gene. From germline, CDR1 is MNHNY and CDR2 SVGAGI (reference sequence). Trimming shortened V by 2 bases and J by 8 bases, and 12 bases separated the two germline ends. The CDR3 is made up of 13 amino acids. CDR3 nucleotides: TGTGCCAGCAGTTACAACGGGAATGACGGCTACACCTTC. Protein sequence: CASSYNGNDGYTF.

The J gene is TRBJ2-1, the V gene TRBV4-1; TRBD2 matches 7 bases. The CDR3 length is 15 residues. J was trimmed by 6 bases and V by 5 bases; bases with no gene match: 10. Germline V gene lookup returns CDR1 MGHRA and CDR2 YSYEKL. The CDR3 DNA reads as TGCGCCAGCAGCTGGGGGGGGTATGCTGGCAATGAGCAGTTCTTC. Its protein product is CASSWGGYAGNEQFF.

This rearrangement joins TRBV7-8 to TRBJ2-1, with 7 bases matching TRBD1. V shed 5 bases, J shed 0 bases, and the junction held 7 bases outside the gene matches. This CDR3 spans 16 amino acids. The germline V gene encodes CDR1 SGHVS and CDR2 FQNEAQ. CDR3 protein: CASSRGQDSSYNEQFF. The CDR3, as DNA: TGTGCCAGCAGCAGAGGACAGGACAGCTCCTACAATGAGCAGTTCTTC.

The chain recombines TRBV27 with TRBJ2-2, with 7 bases matching TRBD1. The germline V gene encodes CDR1 MNHEY and CDR2 SMNVEV (reference sequence). CDR3 size: 15 residues. Unmatched junction bases numbered 7, after V lost 8 bases and J lost 1 base. CDR3 coding DNA: TGTGCCAGCCGAATCCGGGACAGGAACACCGGGGAGCTGTTTTTT. Translating it yields CASRIRDRNTGELFF.

The chain employs TRBV6-5 and TRBJ1-2, with 8 bases fitting TRBD1. This CDR3 is 14 amino acids long. Germline assignment: CDR1 MNHEY and CDR2 SVGAGI. Germline trimming cut 2 bases from V and 6 bases from J; bases unmatched to any gene: 5. The CDR3 reads CASSYTDRENGYTF. The CDR3 DNA reads TGTGCCAGCAGTTACACGGACAGGGAGAATGGCTACACCTTC.

This sequence joins TRBV9 and TRBJ2-5; 8 positions agree with TRBD1. CDR1 is SGDLS and CDR2 is YYNGEE in the germline V gene. The CDR3 is made up of 15 amino acids. The trim removed 4 bases at V and 1 base at J, leaving 6 bases unmatched. The CDR3 reads CASSTRTGRQETQYF. The CDR3 bases are TGTGCCAGCAGCACCCGGACAGGGCGCCAAGAGACCCAGTACTTC. Combining the CDR3 with reference TRBV9 and TRBJ2-5 gives the whole variable domain DSGVTQTPKHLITATGQRVTLRCSPRSGDLSVYWYQQSLDQGLQFLIQYYNGEERAKGNILERFSAQQFPDLHSELNLSSLELGDSALYFCASSTRTGRQETQYFGPGTRLLVL.

The chain has TRBV27 and TRBJ2-3; 8 bases fit TRBD1. Trimming at V came to 7 bases and at J to 4 bases, leaving 13 bases not matched to a gene. The germline CDR1 and CDR2 sequences are MNHEY and SMNVEV (reference sequence). The CDR3 consists of 16 residues. CDR3 sequence reads: CASTQGAGGGSDTQYF. The CDR3, as DNA: TGTGCCAGCACCCAGGGGGCAGGGGGCGGATCAGATACGCAGTATTTT.

On this clone itself: This CDR3 is also generated by other DNA sequences in the sample. The chain carries TRBV5-1 and TRBJ1-1; D is perhaps TRBD1 (5 bases). CDR1 SGHRS and CDR2 YFSETQ come from the germline V gene. Deletions cut 0 bases from V and 5 bases from J, with 11 bases between. This CDR3 spans 14 amino acids. The CDR3 bases are TGCGCCAGCAGCTTGGCGGGGACTGGGACTGAAGCTTTCTTT. It translates to CASSLAGTGTEAFF.

This clone was picked up one time. The sample has other DNA sequences that encode this CDR3 too. The V call is TRBV29-1, the J call TRBJ2-7; D might be TRBD1 (5 bases). V was cut by 7 bases and J by 4 bases, with 8 bases left in between. This CDR3 is 10 amino acids long. CDR1 and CDR2 from the germline V gene are SQVTM and ANQGSEA. The CDR3 nucleotides read TGCAGCGCCCAGGGTTACGAGCAGTACTTC. It encodes CSAQGYEQYF.

The rearrangement links TRBV30 to TRBJ2-7; D gene ambiguous. This CDR3 contains 12 residues. CDR1 and CDR2 from the germline V gene are GTSNPN and SVGIG (reference sequence). V shed 3 bases and J shed 6 bases, with 12 bases lying between them. Written as DNA, the CDR3 is TGTGCCTGGAGCCCATACGGGTTCGAGCAGTACTTC. It encodes CAWSPYGFEQYF.

Concerning this clone itself: The sample carries other DNA sequences with the same CDR3. The chain has TRBV7-9 and TRBJ2-3; no firm D call. Germline values: CDR1 SEHNR, CDR2 FQNEAQ (reference sequence). The V end was cut by 5 bases, the J end by 0 bases, with 3 bases between. This CDR3 is built from 12 residues. The CDR3 DNA reads as TGTGCCAGCAGCCCCAGCACAGATACGCAGTATTTT. This sequence encodes CASSPSTDTQYF.

The chain combines TRBV4-2 with TRBJ2-7; no reliable D call. V was pared by 0 bases and J by 4 bases, with 13 bases between. CDR1 is LGHNA, CDR2 YNFKEQ, per germline. There are 15 residues in the CDR3. CDR3 bases: TGTGCCAGCAGCCAAGAGGCCCACTATCCGTACGAGCAGTACTTC. This codes for CASSQEAHYPYEQYF.

The chain has TRBV30 and TRBJ2-7; a weak D match, TRBD2 (6 bases). CDR1 GTSNPN and CDR2 SVGIG come from the germline V gene (reference sequence). The ends were cut back, 4 bases at V and 0 bases at J, with 13 bases in the middle. This CDR3 spans 14 amino acids. In DNA form, the CDR3 reads TGTGCCTGGATGGGACTGCCAAGCTCCTACGAGCAGTACTTC. Its protein product is CAWMGLPSSYEQYF.

This chain uses TRBV5-8 with TRBJ1-1; TRBD1 aligns across 8 bases. V shed 2 bases, J shed 4 bases, and the junction held 10 bases outside the gene matches. CDR1 is SGHTS, CDR2 YDEGEE, per germline. The CDR3 loop spans 16 amino acids. The CDR3, as DNA: TGTGCCAGCAGCTTCCGGGACAGGACCCTGGGCACTGAAGCTTTCTTT. It yields the protein CASSFRDRTLGTEAFF.

V usage is TRBV27 and J usage is TRBJ1-1, with TRBD1 identical over 7 bases. This CDR3 is built from 14 residues. J was trimmed by 3 bases and V by 5 bases; bases with no gene match: 6. Germline CDR1 reads MNHEY; CDR2 reads SMNVEV (reference sequence). DNA for the CDR3: TGTGCCAGCAGTATCCGGGACAGCTACACTGAAGCTTTCTTT. This codes for CASSIRDSYTEAFF.

The chain recombines TRBV9 with TRBJ2-7; TRBD2 matches 7 bases. Looked up from germline, CDR1 is SGDLS and CDR2 is YYNGEE. This CDR3 has 15 residues. The trim removed 3 bases at V and 4 bases at J, leaving 10 bases unmatched. Here the CDR3 reads CASSEEEGAGYEQYF. The CDR3 coding sequence is TGTGCCAGCAGCGAAGAAGAGGGAGCGGGGTACGAGCAGTACTTC.